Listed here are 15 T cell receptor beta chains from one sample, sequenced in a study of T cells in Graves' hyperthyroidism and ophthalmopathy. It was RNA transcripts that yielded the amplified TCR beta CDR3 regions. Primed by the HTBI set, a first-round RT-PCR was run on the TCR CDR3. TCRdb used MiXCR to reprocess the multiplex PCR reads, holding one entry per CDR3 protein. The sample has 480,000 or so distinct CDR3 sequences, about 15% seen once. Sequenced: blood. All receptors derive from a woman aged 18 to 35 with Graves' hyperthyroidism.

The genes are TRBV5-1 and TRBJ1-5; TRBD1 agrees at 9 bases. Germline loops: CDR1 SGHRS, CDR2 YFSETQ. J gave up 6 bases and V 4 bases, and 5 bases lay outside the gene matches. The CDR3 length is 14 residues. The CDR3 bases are TGCGCCAGCAGCCCGGGACAGGGAGCTCAGCCCCAGCATTTT. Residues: CASSPGQGAQPQHF.

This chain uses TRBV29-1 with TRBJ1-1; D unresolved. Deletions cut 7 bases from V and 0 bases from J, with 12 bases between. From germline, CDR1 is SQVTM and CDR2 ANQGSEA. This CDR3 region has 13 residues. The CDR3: CSGWRDLNTEAFF. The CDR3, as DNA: TGCAGCGGGTGGAGGGATTTGAACACTGAAGCTTTCTTT.

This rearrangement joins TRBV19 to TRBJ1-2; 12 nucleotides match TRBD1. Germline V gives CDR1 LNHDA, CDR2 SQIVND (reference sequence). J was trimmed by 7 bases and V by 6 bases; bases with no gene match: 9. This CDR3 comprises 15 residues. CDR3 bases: TGTGCCAGTAGGAAGCGGGGGACAGGGGGCAGTGGCTACACCTTC. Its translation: CASRKRGTGGSGYTF.

For the CDR3, the DNA is TGCAGTGCTAGTGGGACTAGAAGCCCTGATGAGCAGTTCTTC. It yields the protein CSASGTRSPDEQFF. V is TRBV20-1 and J is TRBJ2-1; 8 bases are a match to TRBD2. After removal of 3 bases from V and 8 bases from J, the junction contained 9 bases not matched to a gene. This CDR3 region has 14 residues. Germline V gives CDR1 DFQATT, CDR2 SNEGSKA (reference sequence).

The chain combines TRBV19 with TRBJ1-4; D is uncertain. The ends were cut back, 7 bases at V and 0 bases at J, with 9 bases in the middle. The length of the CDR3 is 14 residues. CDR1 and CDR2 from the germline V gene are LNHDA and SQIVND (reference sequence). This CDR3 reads CASKKETTNEKLFF. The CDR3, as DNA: TGTGCCAGTAAGAAGGAAACAACTAATGAAAAACTGTTTTTT.

The CDR3 is CASSLKSTSGNTIYF. CDR3 bases: TGTGCCAGCAGCTTGAAGTCGACCTCTGGAAACACCATATATTTT. This sequence joins TRBV5-4 and TRBJ1-3; D is uncertain. In germline, CDR1 is SGHNT, CDR2 YYREEE (reference sequence). This CDR3 is built from 15 residues. Trimming cost V 1 base and J 0 bases, with 8 bases left between them.

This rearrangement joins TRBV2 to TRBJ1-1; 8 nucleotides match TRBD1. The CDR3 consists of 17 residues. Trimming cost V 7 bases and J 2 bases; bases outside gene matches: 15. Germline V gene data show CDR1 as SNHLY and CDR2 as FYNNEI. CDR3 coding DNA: TGTGCCAGCACCAAGAGGCTTACAGGGGGTGGAAACACTGAAGCTTTCTTT. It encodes CASTKRLTGGGNTEAFF.

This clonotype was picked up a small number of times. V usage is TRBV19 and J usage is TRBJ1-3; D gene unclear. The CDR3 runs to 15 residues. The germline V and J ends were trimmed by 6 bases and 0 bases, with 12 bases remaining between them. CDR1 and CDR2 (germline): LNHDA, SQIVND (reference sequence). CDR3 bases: TGTGCCAGTAGGTTCGCGGGATTCTCTGGAAACACCATATATTTT. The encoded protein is CASRFAGFSGNTIYF. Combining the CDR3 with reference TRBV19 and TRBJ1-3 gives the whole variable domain DGGITQSPKYLFRKEGQNVTLSCEQNLNHDAMYWYRQDPGQGLRLIYYSQIVNDFQKGDIAEGYSVSREKKESFPLTVTSAQKNPTAFYLCASRFAGFSGNTIYFGEGSWLTVV.

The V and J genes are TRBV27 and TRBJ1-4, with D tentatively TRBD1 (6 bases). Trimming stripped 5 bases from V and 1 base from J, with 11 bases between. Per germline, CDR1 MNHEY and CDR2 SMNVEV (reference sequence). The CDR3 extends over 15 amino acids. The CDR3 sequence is CASSDYRETNEKLFF. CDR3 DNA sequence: TGTGCCAGCAGTGACTACAGGGAAACTAATGAAAAACTGTTTTTT.

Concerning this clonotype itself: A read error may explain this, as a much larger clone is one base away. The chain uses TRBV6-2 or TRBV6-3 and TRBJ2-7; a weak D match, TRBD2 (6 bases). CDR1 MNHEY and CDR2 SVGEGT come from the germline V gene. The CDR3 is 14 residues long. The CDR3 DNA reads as TGTGCCAGCAGAACGCCGGGACTGAACTACGAGCGGTACTTC. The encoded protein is CASRTPGLNYERYF.

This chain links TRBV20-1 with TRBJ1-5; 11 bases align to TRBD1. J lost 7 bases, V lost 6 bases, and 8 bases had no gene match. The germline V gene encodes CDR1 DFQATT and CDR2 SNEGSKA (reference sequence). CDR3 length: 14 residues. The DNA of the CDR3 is TGCAGTGCCCCCGGACAGGGGGCGAGGCAGCCCCAGCATTTT. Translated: CSAPGQGARQPQHF.

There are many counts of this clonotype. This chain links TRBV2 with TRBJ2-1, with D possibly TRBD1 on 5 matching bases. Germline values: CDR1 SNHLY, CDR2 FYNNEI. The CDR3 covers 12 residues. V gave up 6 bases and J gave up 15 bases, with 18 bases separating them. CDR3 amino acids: CASSAGPPNPFF. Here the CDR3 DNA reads TGTGCCAGCAGCGCAGGGCCCCCCAATCCGTTCTTC.

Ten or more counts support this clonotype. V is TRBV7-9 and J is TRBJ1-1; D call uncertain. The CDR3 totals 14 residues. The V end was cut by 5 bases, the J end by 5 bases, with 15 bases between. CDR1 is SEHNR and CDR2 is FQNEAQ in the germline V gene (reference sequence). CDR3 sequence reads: CASSVQPTTTEAFF. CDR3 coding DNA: TGTGCCAGCAGCGTACAGCCTACTACTACTGAAGCTTTCTTT.

The CDR3 loop is CASSLGRQFNQPQHF. CDR3 sequence (DNA): TGTGCCAGCAGCTTGGGCCGACAGTTCAATCAGCCCCAGCATTTT. The V and J genes are TRBV5-6 and TRBJ1-5; possible D gene TRBD1, 5 bases. V shed 0 bases and J shed 3 bases, with 10 bases lying between them. CDR3 size: 15 residues. CDR1 is SGHDT, CDR2 YYEEEE, per germline.

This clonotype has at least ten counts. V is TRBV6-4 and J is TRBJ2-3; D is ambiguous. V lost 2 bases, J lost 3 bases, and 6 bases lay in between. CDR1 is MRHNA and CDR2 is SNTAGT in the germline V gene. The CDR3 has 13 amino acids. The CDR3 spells CASSDRVTDTQYF. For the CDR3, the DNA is TGTGCCAGCAGTGACAGGGTTACAGATACGCAGTATTTT.